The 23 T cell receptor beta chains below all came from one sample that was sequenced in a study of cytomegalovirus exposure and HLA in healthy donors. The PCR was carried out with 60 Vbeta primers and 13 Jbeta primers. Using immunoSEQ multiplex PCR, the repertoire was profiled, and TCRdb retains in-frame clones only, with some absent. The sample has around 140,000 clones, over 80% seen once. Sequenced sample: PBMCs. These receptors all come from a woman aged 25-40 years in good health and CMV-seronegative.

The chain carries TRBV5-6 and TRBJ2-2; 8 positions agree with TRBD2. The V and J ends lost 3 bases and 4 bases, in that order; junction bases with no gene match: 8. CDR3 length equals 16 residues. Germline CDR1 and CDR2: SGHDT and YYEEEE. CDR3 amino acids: CASSYSGTRGTGELFF. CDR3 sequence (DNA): TGTGCCAGCAGCTATAGCGGGACTAGGGGCACCGGGGAGCTGTTTTTT.

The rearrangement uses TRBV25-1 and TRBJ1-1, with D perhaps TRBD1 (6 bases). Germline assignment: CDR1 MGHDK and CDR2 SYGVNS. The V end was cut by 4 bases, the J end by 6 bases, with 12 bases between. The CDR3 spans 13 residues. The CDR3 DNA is TGTGCCAGCAGTGCTCGGGGACAAGCTGAAGCTTTCTTT. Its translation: CASSARGQAEAFF. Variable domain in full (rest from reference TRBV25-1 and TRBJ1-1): EADIYQTPRYLVIGTGKKITLECSQTMGHDKMYWYQQDPGMELHLIHYSYGVNSTEKGDLSSESTVSRIRTEHFPLTLESARPSHTSQYLCASSARGQAEAFFGQGTRLTVV.

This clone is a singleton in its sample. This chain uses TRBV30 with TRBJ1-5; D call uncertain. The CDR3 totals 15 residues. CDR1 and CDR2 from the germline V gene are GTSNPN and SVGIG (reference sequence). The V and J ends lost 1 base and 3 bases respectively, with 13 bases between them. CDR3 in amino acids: CAWSEGSTLNQPQHF. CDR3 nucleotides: TGTGCCTGGAGTGAAGGGAGTACCCTCAATCAGCCCCAGCATTTT. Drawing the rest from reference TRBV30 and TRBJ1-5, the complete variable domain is SQTIHQWPATLVQPVGSPLSLECTVEGTSNPNLYWYRQAAGRGLQLLFYSVGIGQISSEVPQNLSASRPQDRQFILSSKKLLLSDSGFYLCAWSEGSTLNQPQHFGDGTRLSIL.

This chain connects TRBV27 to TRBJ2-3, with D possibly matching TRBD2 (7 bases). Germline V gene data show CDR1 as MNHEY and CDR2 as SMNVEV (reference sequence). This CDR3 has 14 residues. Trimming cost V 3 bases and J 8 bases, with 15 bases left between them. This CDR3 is CASSFGGGQGTQYF. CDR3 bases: TGTGCCAGCAGTTTTGGGGGGGGGCAGGGTACGCAGTATTTT.

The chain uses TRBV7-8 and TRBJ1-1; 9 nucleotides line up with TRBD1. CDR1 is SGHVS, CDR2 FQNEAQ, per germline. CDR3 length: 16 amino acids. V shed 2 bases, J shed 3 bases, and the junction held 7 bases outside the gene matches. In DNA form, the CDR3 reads TGTGCCAGCAGCTTAATAACAGGGGGCCTGGACACTGAAGCTTTCTTT. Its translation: CASSLITGGLDTEAFF.

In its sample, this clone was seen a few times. The CDR3 coding sequence is TGTGCCTGGAGCTTGGGCCTTAACACTGAAGCTTTCTTT. It specifies CAWSLGLNTEAFF. The chain combines TRBV30 with TRBJ1-1; D unclear. The length of the CDR3 is 13 residues. Trimming cost V 3 bases and J 2 bases, with 10 bases left between them. From germline, CDR1 is GTSNPN and CDR2 SVGIG (reference sequence).

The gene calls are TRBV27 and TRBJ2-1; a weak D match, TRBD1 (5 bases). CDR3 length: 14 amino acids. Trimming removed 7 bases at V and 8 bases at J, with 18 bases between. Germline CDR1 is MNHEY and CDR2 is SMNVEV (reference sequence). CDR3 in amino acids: CASILWPGWDEQFF. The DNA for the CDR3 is TGTGCCAGCATTTTGTGGCCAGGGTGGGATGAGCAGTTCTTC.

CDR3 protein: CASSLYGLSDTGELFF. Written as DNA, the CDR3 is TGTGCCAGCAGCCTATATGGACTATCGGACACCGGGGAGCTGTTTTTT. The chain uses TRBV11-3 and TRBJ2-2; a weak D match, TRBD2 (6 bases). CDR1 SGHNT and CDR2 YENEEA come from the germline V gene. The CDR3 totals 16 residues. The V and J ends lost 5 bases and 3 bases respectively, with 16 bases between them. Full variable domain (remainder filled in from reference TRBV11-3 and TRBJ2-2): EAGVVQSPRYKIIEKKQPVAFWCNPISGHNTLYWYLQNLGQGPELLIRYENEEAVDDSQLPKDRFSAERLKGVDSTLKIQPAELGDSAVYLCASSLYGLSDTGELFFGEGSRLTVL.

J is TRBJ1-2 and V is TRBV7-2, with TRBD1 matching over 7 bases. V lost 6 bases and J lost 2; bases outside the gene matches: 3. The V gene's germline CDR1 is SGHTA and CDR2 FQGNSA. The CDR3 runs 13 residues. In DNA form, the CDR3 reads TGTGCCAGCAGGAGGACAGGAAACTATGGCTACACCTTC. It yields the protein CASRRTGNYGYTF. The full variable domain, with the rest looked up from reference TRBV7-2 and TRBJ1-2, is GAGVSQSPSNKVTEKGKDVELRCDPISGHTALYWYRQSLGQGLEFLIYFQGNSAPDKSGLPSDRFSAERTGGSVSTLTIQRTQQEDSAVYLCASRRTGNYGYTFGSGTRLTVV.

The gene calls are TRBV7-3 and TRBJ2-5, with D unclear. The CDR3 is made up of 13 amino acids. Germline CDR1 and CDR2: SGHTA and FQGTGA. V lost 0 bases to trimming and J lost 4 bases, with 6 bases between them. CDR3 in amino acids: CASSLTSGETQYF. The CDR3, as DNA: TGTGCCAGCAGCTTAACTTCAGGAGAGACCCAGTACTTC.

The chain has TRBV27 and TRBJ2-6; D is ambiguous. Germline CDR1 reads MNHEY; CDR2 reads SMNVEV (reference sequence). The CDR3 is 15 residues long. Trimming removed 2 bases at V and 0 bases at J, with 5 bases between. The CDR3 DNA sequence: TGTGCCAGCAGTTTAGCGTTCTCTGGGGCCAACGTCCTGACTTTC. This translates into CASSLAFSGANVLTF.

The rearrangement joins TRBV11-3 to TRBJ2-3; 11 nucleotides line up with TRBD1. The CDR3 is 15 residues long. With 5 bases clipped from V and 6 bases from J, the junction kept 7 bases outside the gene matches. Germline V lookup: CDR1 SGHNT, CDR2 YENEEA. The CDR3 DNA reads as TGTGCCAGCAGCCCAAGGACAGGGGGCGCGGATACGCAGTATTTT. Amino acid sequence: CASSPRTGGADTQYF.

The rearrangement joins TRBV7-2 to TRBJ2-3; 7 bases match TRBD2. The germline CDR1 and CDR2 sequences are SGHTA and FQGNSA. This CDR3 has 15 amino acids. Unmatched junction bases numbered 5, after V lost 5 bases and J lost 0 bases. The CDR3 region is CASSIGGSSTDTQYF. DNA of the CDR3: TGTGCCAGCAGCATCGGGGGGAGTAGCACAGATACGCAGTATTTT.

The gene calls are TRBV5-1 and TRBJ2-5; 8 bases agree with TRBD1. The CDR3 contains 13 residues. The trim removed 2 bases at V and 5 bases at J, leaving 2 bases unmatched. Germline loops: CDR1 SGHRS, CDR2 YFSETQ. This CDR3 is CASSLQGEETQYF. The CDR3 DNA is TGCGCCAGCAGCTTACAGGGGGAGGAGACCCAGTACTTC.

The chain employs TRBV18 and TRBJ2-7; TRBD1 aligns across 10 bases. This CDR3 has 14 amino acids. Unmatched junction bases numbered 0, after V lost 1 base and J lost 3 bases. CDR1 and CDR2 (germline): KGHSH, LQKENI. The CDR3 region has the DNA TGTGCCAGCTCACCACGGGACAGGGGCTACGAGCAGTACTTC. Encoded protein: CASSPRDRGYEQYF.

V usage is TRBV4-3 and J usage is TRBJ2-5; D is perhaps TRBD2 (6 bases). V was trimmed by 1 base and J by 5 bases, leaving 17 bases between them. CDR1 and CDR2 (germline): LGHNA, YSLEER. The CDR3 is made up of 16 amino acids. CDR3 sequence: CASSQGSSSGRETQYF. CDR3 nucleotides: TGCGCCAGCAGCCAAGGGTCGAGTAGCGGTAGGGAGACCCAGTACTTC.

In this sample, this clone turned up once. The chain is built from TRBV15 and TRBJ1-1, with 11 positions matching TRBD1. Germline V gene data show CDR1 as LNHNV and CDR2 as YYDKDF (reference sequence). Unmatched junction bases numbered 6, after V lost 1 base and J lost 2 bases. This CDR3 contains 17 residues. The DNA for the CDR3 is TGTGCCACCAGCAGAGGTTTGGGGACAGGGGGAAACACTGAAGCTTTCTTT. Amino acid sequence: CATSRGLGTGGNTEAFF. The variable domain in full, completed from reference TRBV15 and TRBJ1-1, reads DAMVIQNPRYQVTQFGKPVTLSCSQTLNHNVMYWYQQKSSQAPKLLFHYYDKDFNNEADTPDNFQSRRPNTSFCFLDIRSPGLGDTAMYLCATSRGLGTGGNTEAFFGQGTRLTVV.

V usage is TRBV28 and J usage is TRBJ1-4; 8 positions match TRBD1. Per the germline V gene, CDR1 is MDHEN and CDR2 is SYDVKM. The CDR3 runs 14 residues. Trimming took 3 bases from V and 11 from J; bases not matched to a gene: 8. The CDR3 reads CASSFGQGVGKLFF. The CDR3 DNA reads TGTGCCAGCAGTTTCGGACAGGGAGTTGGGAAACTGTTTTTT. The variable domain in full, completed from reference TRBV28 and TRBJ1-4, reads DVKVTQSSRYLVKRTGEKVFLECVQDMDHENMFWYRQDPGLGLRLIYFSYDVKMKEKGDIPEGYSVSREKKERFSLILESASTNQTSMYLCASSFGQGVGKLFFGSGTQLSVL.

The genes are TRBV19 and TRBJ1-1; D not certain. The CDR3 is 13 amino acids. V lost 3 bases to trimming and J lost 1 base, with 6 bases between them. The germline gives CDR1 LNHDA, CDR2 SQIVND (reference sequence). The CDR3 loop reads CASSIQKNTEAFF. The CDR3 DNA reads TGTGCCAGTAGTATCCAGAAGAACACTGAAGCTTTCTTT.

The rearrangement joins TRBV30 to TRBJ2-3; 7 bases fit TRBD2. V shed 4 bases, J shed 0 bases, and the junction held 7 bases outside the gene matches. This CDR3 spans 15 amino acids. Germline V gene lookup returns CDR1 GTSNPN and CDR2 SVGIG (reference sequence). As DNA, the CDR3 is TGTGCCTGGACCCCCGGAGCGGGAAGCACAGATACGCAGTATTTT. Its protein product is CAWTPGAGSTDTQYF.

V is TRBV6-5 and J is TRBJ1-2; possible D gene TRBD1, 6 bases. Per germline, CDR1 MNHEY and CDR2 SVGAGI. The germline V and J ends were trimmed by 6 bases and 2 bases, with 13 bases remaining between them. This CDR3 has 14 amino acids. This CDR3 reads CASSHSTGNYGYTF. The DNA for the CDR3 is TGTGCCAGCAGCCACTCTACAGGGAACTATGGCTACACCTTC.

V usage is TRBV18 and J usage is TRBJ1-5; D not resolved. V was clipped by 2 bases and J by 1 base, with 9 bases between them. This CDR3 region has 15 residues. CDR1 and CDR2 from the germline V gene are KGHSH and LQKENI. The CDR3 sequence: CASSPGSESNQPQHF. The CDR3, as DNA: TGTGCCAGCTCACCAGGGAGTGAGAGCAATCAGCCCCAGCATTTT.

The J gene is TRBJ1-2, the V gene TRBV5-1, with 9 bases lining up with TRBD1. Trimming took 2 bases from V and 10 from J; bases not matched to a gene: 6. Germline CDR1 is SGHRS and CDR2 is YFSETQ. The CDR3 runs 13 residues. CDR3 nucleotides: TGCGCCAGCAGCTTACAGGGGGCGCCGGACTACACCTTC. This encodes CASSLQGAPDYTF. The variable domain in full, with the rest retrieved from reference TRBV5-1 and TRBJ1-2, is KAGVTQTPRYLIKTRGQQVTLSCSPISGHRSVSWYQQTPGQGLQFLFEYFSETQRNKGNFPGRFSGRQFSNSRSEMNVSTLELGDSALYLCASSLQGAPDYTFGSGTRLTVV.